A single sample gave rise to the 2 T cell receptor beta chains below, sequenced in a study of cytomegalovirus exposure and HLA in healthy donors. PCR involved 60 Vbeta and 13 Jbeta primers. Assay used: immunoSEQ multiplex PCR; TCRdb lists only in-frame clones, some missing. The table records under 200,000 clones, roughly four fifths of them present only once. Sequenced material: PBMCs. These receptors came from a female donor in good health and CMV-seronegative.

The chain employs TRBV25-1 and TRBJ2-1; TRBD2 agrees at 8 bases. CDR1 is MGHDK and CDR2 is SYGVNS in the germline V gene. CDR3 length equals 14 residues. V was pared by 6 bases and J by 3 bases, with 4 bases of the junction left unmatched. The CDR3 region has the DNA TGTGCCAGCAGAAAAGCGGGAGACTACAATGAGCAGTTCTTC. Translating it yields CASRKAGDYNEQFF.

In this sample, this clone turned up once. This sequence joins TRBV6-5 and TRBJ2-3; D unresolved. With 5 bases removed from V and 2 bases from J, the gap between germline ends came to 11 bases. The germline V gene encodes CDR1 MNHEY and CDR2 SVGAGI. This CDR3 contains 14 residues. The CDR3 sequence is CASSLSGITDTQYF. The DNA for the CDR3 is TGTGCCAGCAGTCTTTCAGGAATCACAGATACGCAGTATTTT.